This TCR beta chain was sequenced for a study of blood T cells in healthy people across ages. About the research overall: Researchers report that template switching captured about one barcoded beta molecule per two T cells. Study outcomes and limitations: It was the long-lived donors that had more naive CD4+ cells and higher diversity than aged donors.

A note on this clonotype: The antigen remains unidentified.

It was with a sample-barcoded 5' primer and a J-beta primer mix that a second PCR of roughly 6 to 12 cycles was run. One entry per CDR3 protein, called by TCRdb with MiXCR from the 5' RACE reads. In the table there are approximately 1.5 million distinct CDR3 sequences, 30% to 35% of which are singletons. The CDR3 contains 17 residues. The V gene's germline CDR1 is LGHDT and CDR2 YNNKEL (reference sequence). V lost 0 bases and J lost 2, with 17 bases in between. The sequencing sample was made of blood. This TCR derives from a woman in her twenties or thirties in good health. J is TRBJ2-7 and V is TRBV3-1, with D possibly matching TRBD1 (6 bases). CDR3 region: CASSQDSEETGAYEQYF. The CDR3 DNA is TGTGCCAGCAGCCAAGATTCGGAAGAGACAGGTGCCTACGAGCAGTACTTC.